This T cell receptor (beta chain) is from a study of T cell responses to AZD1222 COVID-19 vaccine (TCRdb year 2021). Turning to the overall study: A total of 230 to 250 trial participants underwent TCR sequencing, of whom some 210 received two doses of AZD1222 and roughly 25 received two doses of the MenACWY control vaccine. Enrollment into the trials was organized by age into subgroups of 18-55, 56-69 and 70-plus years, and those subgroups contained roughly 140, 27 and 60 TCR-sequenced participants, respectively. Overall results and qualifications from the work: Epitopes outside the regions mutated in the B.1.351 and B.1.1.7 variants were reportedly recognized by nearly half of the unique spike-specific TCRs. CD4 TCRs associated with the vaccine covered the entire spike protein, and the dominant responses were in regions 160-218 and 743-854. Participants were mostly white British and included more females than males, and it was suggested by the authors that clonal diversity may have been underestimated. Because no day 14 peak-response samples were available, repertoires were characterized only after the peak T cell response. Only five to seven AZD1222 recipients were SARS-CoV-2 seropositive at baseline, limiting conclusions about previously exposed vaccinees. After two AZD1222 doses, spike-specific TCR breadth and depth were significantly higher than at day 0 and than in MenACWY recipients. In the small 56-69-year group, the increase in depth fell short of significance, most likely because of low power.

Sequences SGDLS (CDR1) and YYNGEE (CDR2) are obtained from the germline V gene. The CDR3 contains 15 residues, cysteine and phenylalanine counted. Left in the record is the CDR3 DNA by itself, 45 bases read in frame from the first base. V drops 1 base and J drops 5 bases, leaving 15 bases in between. What this sample's time point label stands for: about 28 days (+/-7) after the second vaccine dose. Because spike-specific TCR depth and breadth did not differ between the two schedules, AZD1222 recipients who got a second dose at roughly 4 weeks were pooled with those who got a second dose at roughly 12 weeks. Samples from vaccinated people were obtained from the UK trials COV001 and COV002, which included a single-blind randomized controlled phase 2/3 trial of AZD1222 (ChAdOx1 nCoV-19) in healthy adults. Trial participant PBMC samples were collected at day 0 and day 28 after the second dose for TCRbeta chain sequencing.

On this clone: Its antigen remains undetermined. No qualities accompany the bases; no much larger clone lies one base away.

The CDR3 regions of human TCRbeta chains were subjected to immunosequencing. Under the source paper's analysis protocol: Repertoire TCRs were checked for matches against a reference library of SARS-CoV-2-specific TCRs that had been generated using the MIRA antigen-specificity platform. Breadth was defined as the fraction of unique TCRs that were SARS-CoV-2-associated. Depth was defined as the fraction of total T cells that were SARS-CoV-2-associated. Each spike-specific TCR was assigned to its reactive spike region and to a CD4 or CD8 class using the MIRA data. Log10-transformed breadth and depth values were compared by one-way ANOVA with Sidak's multiple comparisons tests. TCRdb took this table from immuneACCESS and kept in-frame rearrangements with V and J called. Such tables lack part of the clones; where checked against another copy, unresolved V genes explain under half of the gap, and the rest is unexplained. V, J and clone size reflect that table, while D and trimming were determined from the DNA. The sample contains some 74,000 clones, nearly 90% of them found a single time. Jointly, the top ten make up 1.3% of the sample.

This specimen consisted of peripheral blood, obtained 28 days after the second AZD1222 dose. This sequence originates from an adult who received the AZD1222 COVID-19 vaccine. The chain is encoded by TRBV9 joined to TRBJ2-5, with the D assignment possibly TRBD1 or TRBD2, given 5 matching bases for each. The encoded CDR3 is CASSVLGETGETQYF. The bases are TGTGCCAGCAGCGTACTGGGGGAAACGGGGGAGACCCAGTACTTC.